The 29 T cell receptor beta chains presented below share a single source sample, sequenced in a study of cytomegalovirus exposure and HLA in healthy donors. PCR used 60 Vbeta primers and 13 Jbeta primers. The method was immunoSEQ multiplex PCR; TCRdb's version includes in-frame clones alone and lacks a portion of them. The top ten clones hold about 6.6% of a sample with fewer than 130,000 clones, approximately 79% of them seen once. The sample taken for sequencing was PBMCs. These receptors all stem from a man younger than 45 in good health and CMV-seropositive.

This clone was counted a few times. The V gene is TRBV6-6, the J gene TRBJ2-7; 7 nucleotides match TRBD1. V lost 2 bases to trimming and J lost 6 bases; unmatched junction nucleotides: 4. The germline gives CDR1 MNHNY, CDR2 SVGAGI (reference sequence). This CDR3 has 13 amino acids. Written as DNA, the CDR3 is TGTGCCAGCAGTTACCCGCAGGGGGTCGAGCAGTACTTC. Its protein is CASSYPQGVEQYF.

The V and J genes are TRBV5-1 and TRBJ1-5, with 10 bases fitting TRBD1. The germline V gene encodes CDR1 SGHRS and CDR2 YFSETQ. Trimming removed 0 bases from V and 0 bases from J; junction bases left unmatched: 9. This CDR3 has 19 amino acids. CDR3 residues: CASSLVPGQGPYSNQPQHF. CDR3 coding DNA: TGCGCCAGCAGCTTGGTTCCGGGACAGGGGCCGTATAGCAATCAGCCCCAGCATTTT.

The chain joins TRBV6-5 to TRBJ1-2; 8 bases map to TRBD1. The germline V gene encodes CDR1 MNHEY and CDR2 SVGAGI. This CDR3 has 14 residues. V lost 6 bases, J lost 4 bases, and 7 bases stayed unmatched. CDR3: CASRPGQELYGYTF. CDR3 nucleotide sequence: TGTGCCAGCAGACCGGGACAGGAGCTCTATGGCTACACCTTC.

The chain is built from TRBV30 and TRBJ1-5; D is ambiguous. CDR1 and CDR2 from the germline V gene are GTSNPN and SVGIG (reference sequence). The CDR3 is 13 amino acids. V was clipped by 0 bases and J by 4 bases, with 7 bases between them. The CDR3 DNA follows: TGTGCCTGGAGTGTGAACAGTAATCAGCCCCAGCATTTT. Its translation is CAWSVNSNQPQHF.

The V gene is TRBV30, the J gene TRBJ1-1; the D gene is possibly TRBD1 (5 bases). CDR1 and CDR2 (germline): GTSNPN, SVGIG (reference sequence). V was clipped by 0 bases and J by 11 bases, with 13 bases between them. CDR3 length: 12 amino acids. The CDR3 here is CAWSVQGLSAFF. CDR3 in DNA: TGTGCCTGGAGTGTTCAGGGCTTGAGCGCTTTCTTT.

CDR3 bases: TGTGCCAGCAGCTCCCGCGACGGGACAGCAACAGATACGCAGTATTTT. Translating gives CASSSRDGTATDTQYF. The V and J genes are TRBV21-1 and TRBJ2-3; the table's D gene call, TRBD1, was not cross checked with the DNA. TRBV21-1 is shown as a pseudogene. CDR3 size: 16 residues.

The chain uses TRBV4-1 and TRBJ2-1; perhaps TRBD1 as D (6 bases). The CDR3 spans 17 residues. The V gene lost 3 bases and the J gene lost 4 bases, with 19 bases spanning the gap. Looked up from germline, CDR1 is MGHRA and CDR2 is YSYEKL. CDR3: CASSQRERQENYNEQFF. The CDR3 DNA reads TGCGCCAGCAGCCAGAGAGAGAGACAGGAAAATTACAATGAGCAGTTCTTC.

As to this clone: At one end the junction does not follow the germline gene, possibly because of a read error. This chain connects TRBV7-2 to TRBJ2-7, with 8 bases identical to TRBD1. CDR3 length: 14 residues. CDR1 SGHTA and CDR2 FQGNSA come from the germline V gene. CDR3 DNA sequence: TGTGCCGGCAGCTTAGTCGGACAGGGCAACGAGCAGTACTTC. Its protein is CAGSLVGQGNEQYF. Full variable domain (remainder filled in from reference TRBV7-2 and TRBJ2-7): GAGVSQSPSNKVTEKGKDVELRCDPISGHTALYWYRQSLGQGLEFLIYFQGNSAPDKSGLPSDRFSAERTGGSVSTLTIQRTQQEDSAVYLCAGSLVGQGNEQYFGPGTRLTVT.

To note about this clone: One junction end disagrees with the germline gene, perhaps due to a read error. This chain links TRBV27 with TRBJ2-2; 7 bases match TRBD1. This CDR3 region has 14 residues. Germline CDR1 and CDR2: MNHEY and SMNVEV (reference sequence). DNA for the CDR3: TGTGCCAGCAGTCTATCAGGGGGCACCGGGGAGCTGTTTTTT. Translation: CASSLSGGTGELFF.

The chain employs TRBV5-6 and TRBJ1-4; no firm D call. This CDR3 spans 13 amino acids. Trimming took 0 bases from V and 5 from J, leaving 5 bases between them. In germline, CDR1 is SGHDT, CDR2 YYEEEE. Here the CDR3 DNA reads TGTGCCAGCAGCTTGGCCTCCAATGAAAAACTGTTTTTT. It encodes CASSLASNEKLFF.

This chain uses TRBV7-9 with TRBJ2-3; 11 bases align to TRBD2. CDR1 and CDR2 from the germline V gene are SEHNR and FQNEAQ (reference sequence). The CDR3 has 17 residues. V was pared by 5 bases and J by 3 bases, with 10 bases of the junction left unmatched. This chain's CDR3 is CASSESVASGGTDTQYF. As DNA, the CDR3 is TGTGCCAGCAGCGAAAGCGTGGCTAGCGGGGGGACAGATACGCAGTATTTT.

The chain has TRBV4-1 and TRBJ2-1; D perhaps matches TRBD1 (6 bases). Germline assignment: CDR1 MGHRA and CDR2 YSYEKL. The CDR3 sequence is 16 residues long. V lost 4 bases and J 0 bases, leaving 13 bases between the germline ends. In DNA, the CDR3 is TGCGCCAGCAGCCGAATACAGGGCCGCTCCTACAATGAGCAGTTCTTC. It encodes CASSRIQGRSYNEQFF.

V is TRBV11-1 and J is TRBJ2-7; no firm D call. CDR3 length equals 13 residues. Trimming took off 8 bases at V and 1 base at J, with 12 bases between the two ends. Germline V CDR1 and CDR2: SGHAT, FQDESV (reference sequence). CDR3 in amino acids: CASPWAGSYEQYF. CDR3 sequence (DNA): TGTGCCAGCCCCTGGGCAGGTTCCTACGAGCAGTACTTC.

The chain employs TRBV28 and TRBJ2-6; tentative D call: TRBD1 (5 bases). The CDR3 runs to 15 residues. The V end lost 6 bases, the J end lost 0 bases, and 9 bases lay between the germline ends. CDR1 and CDR2 (germline): MDHEN, SYDVKM. As DNA, the CDR3 is TGTGCCAGCAGGGGGCGACTCTCTGGGGCCAACGTCCTGACTTTC. Its translation is CASRGRLSGANVLTF.

V usage is TRBV4-1 and J usage is TRBJ2-2, with a tentative D call TRBD2 (5 bases). Germline assignment: CDR1 MGHRA and CDR2 YSYEKL. V dropped 5 bases and J dropped 5 bases, with 15 bases sitting between them. CDR3 length: 15 residues. DNA of the CDR3: TGCGCCAGCAGCGGGCGGGCTCTGAGGACCGGGGAGCTGTTTTTT. As protein: CASSGRALRTGELFF.

The chain carries TRBV27 and TRBJ2-2, with 9 positions matching TRBD1. Unmatched junction bases numbered 14, after V lost 1 base and J lost 5 bases. CDR3 length equals 19 residues. Per germline, CDR1 MNHEY and CDR2 SMNVEV (reference sequence). DNA for the CDR3: TGTGCCAGCAGTTTATATATGTGGGATGGGACAGGGCGAACCGGGGAGCTGTTTTTT. Translating gives CASSLYMWDGTGRTGELFF.

This chain connects TRBV10-1 to TRBJ1-6; the D is unclear. The CDR3 has 14 residues. The germline gives CDR1 WNHNN, CDR2 SYGVQD (reference sequence). Trimming pared 4 bases from V and 9 bases from J, leaving 13 bases between. Written as DNA, the CDR3 is TGCGCCAGCAGTGTGGGCAGCGGGCCTTCACCCCTCCACTTT. Encoded protein: CASSVGSGPSPLHF.

The chain employs TRBV4-1 and TRBJ1-3; 7 bases map to TRBD1. The CDR3 length is 16 residues. Trimming took 1 base from V and 2 from J; bases not matched to a gene: 5. Germline V CDR1 and CDR2: MGHRA, YSYEKL. The chain's CDR3 is CASSQAGTATGNTIYF. CDR3 bases: TGCGCCAGCAGCCAAGCCGGGACAGCGACTGGAAACACCATATATTTT.

This chain uses TRBV6-6 with TRBJ1-5; no firm D call. This CDR3 has 15 amino acids. Germline values: CDR1 MNHNY, CDR2 SVGAGI (reference sequence). Trimming took off 4 bases at V and 2 bases at J, with 12 bases between the two ends. CDR3 loop: CASSSDGVRNQPQHF. DNA for the CDR3: TGTGCCAGCAGTTCAGACGGGGTTCGCAATCAGCCCCAGCATTTT.

The rearrangement links TRBV5-5 to TRBJ1-2, with D maybe TRBD1 (5 bases). The germline V gene encodes CDR1 SGHKS and CDR2 YYEKEE (reference sequence). Trimming pared 3 bases from V and 4 bases from J, leaving 16 bases between. The CDR3 totals 15 residues. The CDR3 loop is CASSSSPGNGYGYTF. The CDR3 bases are TGTGCCAGCAGCTCCAGCCCAGGGAACGGCTATGGCTACACCTTC.

V usage is TRBV19 and J usage is TRBJ1-1, with D possibly TRBD1 on 6 matching bases. The V end lost 6 bases, the J end lost 0 bases, and 11 bases lay between the germline ends. The CDR3 totals 14 residues. Germline CDR1 LNHDA, CDR2 SQIVND (reference sequence). The CDR3 DNA sequence: TGTGCCAGTAGAGAGGACAGACTGAACACTGAAGCTTTCTTT. This gives the protein CASREDRLNTEAFF.

The genes are TRBV5-1 and TRBJ1-2; weak D call: TRBD1 (5 bases). The CDR3 spans 15 residues. Germline V gene sequence: CDR1 SGHRS, CDR2 YFSETQ. Between the trimmed V and J ends, which lost 0 bases and 2 bases, there was a span of 11 bases. The CDR3 region has the DNA TGCGCCAGCAGCTTGGCGAAAGGGGCGAACTATGGCTACACCTTC. It specifies CASSLAKGANYGYTF.

This clone turned up a few times. The genes are TRBV2 and TRBJ2-5; tentative D call: TRBD1 (6 bases). This CDR3 is built from 14 residues. V was cut by 6 bases and J by 0 bases, with 11 bases left in between. Per the germline V gene, CDR1 is SNHLY and CDR2 is FYNNEI. This chain's CDR3 is CASRGTKYQETQYF. The CDR3 DNA is TGTGCCAGCAGGGGGACAAAGTACCAAGAGACCCAGTACTTC.

V gene TRBV19 combines with J gene TRBJ2-6; no firm D call. V gave up 5 bases and J gave up 0 bases, with 5 bases separating them. Germline V gene data show CDR1 as LNHDA and CDR2 as SQIVND (reference sequence). The CDR3 sequence is 14 residues long. The CDR3 DNA sequence: TGTGCCAGTAGTCTCAGCTCTGGGGCCAACGTCCTGACTTTC. Protein: CASSLSSGANVLTF.

This clone was recorded a few times. The chain couples TRBV5-1 to TRBJ2-6, with TRBD2 matching over 9 bases. This CDR3 comprises 21 residues. Per germline, CDR1 SGHRS and CDR2 YFSETQ. After removal of 0 bases from V and 0 bases from J, the junction contained 13 bases not matched to a gene. CDR3 DNA sequence: TGCGCCAGCAGCTTGGCCGGGACACAAGCGGGGGGCGGCTCTGGGGCCAACGTCCTGACTTTC. Translation gives CASSLAGTQAGGGSGANVLTF.

The chain recombines TRBV9 with TRBJ1-4, with D perhaps matching TRBD1 (6 bases). V lost 3 bases and J lost 6, with 12 bases in between. Germline V CDR1 and CDR2: SGDLS, YYNGEE. This CDR3 is 14 amino acids long. The CDR3 here is CASSEGTQYEKLFF. The CDR3 coding sequence is TGTGCCAGCAGCGAAGGGACACAGTATGAAAAACTGTTTTTT.

The genes are TRBV7-9 and TRBJ1-3, with no clear D. The germline gives CDR1 SEHNR, CDR2 FQNEAQ (reference sequence). The CDR3 extends over 13 amino acids. The V gene lost 5 bases and the J gene lost 5 bases, with 10 bases spanning the gap. The CDR3 spells CASSPDFRNTIYF. In nucleotides, the CDR3 is TGTGCCAGCAGCCCTGACTTTCGAAACACCATATATTTT.

The chain joins TRBV9 to TRBJ1-2, with 8 bases lining up with TRBD1. V dropped 3 bases and J dropped 14; count of bases not matched to a gene: 6. CDR1 is SGDLS, CDR2 YYNGEE, per germline. The CDR3 has 11 amino acids. CDR3 amino acids: CASSAQGAGTF. The CDR3 DNA follows: TGTGCCAGCAGCGCCCAGGGGGCAGGGACCTTC. The full variable domain, rest sourced from reference TRBV9 and TRBJ1-2, is DSGVTQTPKHLITATGQRVTLRCSPRSGDLSVYWYQQSLDQGLQFLIQYYNGEERAKGNILERFSAQQFPDLHSELNLSSLELGDSALYFCASSAQGAGTFGSGTRLTVV.

The chain couples TRBV21-1 to TRBJ1-4. TRBV21-1 is noted as a pseudogene. The CDR3 runs to 20 residues. The CDR3 loop reads CASTYPRWRAQRATNEKLFF. CDR3 in DNA: TGTGCCAGCACATACCCCCGTTGGCGGGCCCAGAGGGCAACTAATGAAAAACTGTTTTTT.